The 27 T cell receptor beta chains below come from one sample, sequenced in a study of shared T cell receptors in the human thymus. Libraries were prepared by immunoSEQ multiplex PCR; TCRdb keeps only in-frame clonotypes and omits some of them. The sample lists some 640,000 clones; around 87% were seen once. The data were also submitted as part of a second study, on human thymus T cells.

What was sequenced was thymocytes. These receptors were taken from a boy under two years old with a congenital heart defect.

The chain recombines TRBV7-9 with TRBJ2-7; weak D call: TRBD2 (5 bases). CDR3 size: 15 residues. V was cut by 4 bases and J by 3 bases, with 16 bases left in between. Germline V CDR1 and CDR2: SEHNR, FQNEAQ (reference sequence). Written as DNA, the CDR3 is TGTGCCAGCAGCTCCCCAGCGGTGCCATTCTACGAGCAGTACTTC. Translating gives CASSSPAVPFYEQYF.

This clone was found once. The chain links TRBV4-1 to TRBJ2-1; 7 bases match TRBD2. The germline V gene encodes CDR1 MGHRA and CDR2 YSYEKL. This CDR3 is built from 16 residues. V lost 1 base and J lost 1; bases outside the gene matches: 4. CDR3 sequence reads: CASSQGVLASYNEQFF. CDR3 bases: TGCGCCAGCAGCCAAGGGGTACTAGCGTCCTACAATGAGCAGTTCTTC.

The chain has TRBV4-1 and TRBJ1-5; TRBD1 agrees at 10 bases. This CDR3 has 17 amino acids. Germline V CDR1 and CDR2: MGHRA, YSYEKL. Germline trimming cut 0 bases from V and 7 bases from J; bases unmatched to any gene: 9. CDR3 coding DNA: TGCGCCAGCAGCCAAGACCAGGGACAGGGGACGAGGCAGCCCCAGCATTTT. Its translation: CASSQDQGQGTRQPQHF.

The chain employs TRBV2 and TRBJ2-1; D perhaps matches TRBD2 (7 bases). Per germline, CDR1 SNHLY and CDR2 FYNNEI. V lost 1 base to trimming and J lost 4 bases, with 11 bases between them. The CDR3 is 15 residues long. In nucleotides, the CDR3 is TGTGCCAGCAGTGAAGTGGCGGGGGCATACAATGAGCAGTTCTTC. Amino acids: CASSEVAGAYNEQFF.

The chain couples TRBV2 to TRBJ1-1; D might be TRBD1 (6 bases). Germline V CDR1 and CDR2: SNHLY, FYNNEI. Trimming shortened V by 5 bases and J by 6 bases, and 10 bases separated the two germline ends. The CDR3 loop spans 12 amino acids. The CDR3 region is CASSPRTAEAFF. CDR3 nucleotides: TGTGCCAGCAGTCCGCGGACAGCTGAAGCTTTCTTT.

This chain uses TRBV5-6 with TRBJ1-4, with 10 bases aligning to TRBD1. CDR3 size: 19 residues. Germline V CDR1 and CDR2: SGHDT, YYEEEE. The V segment lost 0 bases and the J segment 4 bases; nucleotides outside the gene matches: 12. CDR3 nucleotide sequence: TGTGCCAGCAGCTTGGGCACGACAGGGGGCGCGGGATTTAATGAAAAACTGTTTTTT. This codes for CASSLGTTGGAGFNEKLFF.

The J gene is TRBJ1-1, the V gene TRBV7-2; TRBD1 aligns across 11 bases. This CDR3 region has 15 residues. With V trimmed by 5 bases and J by 7 bases, 9 bases remained unmatched. Germline V gene sequence: CDR1 SGHTA, CDR2 FQGNSA. The chain's CDR3 is CASSRGTGGNDEAFF. The CDR3 region has the DNA TGTGCCAGCAGCCGAGGGACAGGGGGTAATGATGAAGCTTTCTTT.

The V call is TRBV27, the J call TRBJ2-2, with D possibly matching TRBD1 (6 bases). Germline CDR1 is MNHEY and CDR2 is SMNVEV (reference sequence). This CDR3 region has 16 residues. Trimming pared 0 bases from V and 4 bases from J, leaving 12 bases between. This CDR3 reads CASSLSRRGITGELFF. In DNA form, the CDR3 reads TGTGCCAGCAGTTTATCCCGCAGGGGAATCACCGGGGAGCTGTTTTTT.

The table lists this clone with a count of one. V is TRBV19 and J is TRBJ1-2; 9 bases match TRBD1. The ends lost 6 bases at V and 7 bases at J; junction bases unmatched: 12. The CDR3 length is 15 residues. The germline CDR1 and CDR2 sequences are LNHDA and SQIVND (reference sequence). The CDR3 DNA reads as TGTGCCAGTAGCCTGACCCGGGACAGGGTCCTTGGCTACACCTTC. Translated: CASSLTRDRVLGYTF. The full variable domain, its missing parts supplied by reference TRBV19 and TRBJ1-2, is DGGITQSPKYLFRKEGQNVTLSCEQNLNHDAMYWYRQDPGQGLRLIYYSQIVNDFQKGDIAEGYSVSREKKESFPLTVTSAQKNPTAFYLCASSLTRDRVLGYTFGSGTRLTVV.

This chain joins TRBV28 and TRBJ2-7; 8 nucleotides match TRBD2. The CDR3 has 15 amino acids. Per germline, CDR1 MDHEN and CDR2 SYDVKM. The trim removed 5 bases at V and 7 bases at J, leaving 13 bases unmatched. Written as DNA, the CDR3 is TGTGCCAGCAGTCCGGGGCAGCGGGAGTTCGGAGAGCAGTACTTC. It codes for CASSPGQREFGEQYF.

The chain has TRBV10-2 and TRBJ2-7; TRBD2 matches at 13 bases. Germline V gene sequence: CDR1 WSHSY, CDR2 SAAADI. The V segment lost 7 bases and the J segment 4 bases; nucleotides outside the gene matches: 4. This CDR3 spans 14 amino acids. The CDR3 loop is CASIRTSGSYEQYF. The CDR3 DNA follows: TGCGCCAGCATCCGGACTAGCGGGAGTTACGAGCAGTACTTC.

J is TRBJ2-1 and V is TRBV19; no clear D gene. This CDR3 is 15 amino acids long. The germline V gene has CDR1 LNHDA and CDR2 SQIVND (reference sequence). The V end lost 5 bases, the J end lost 0 bases, and 11 bases lay between the germline ends. The CDR3 sequence is CASSLDKSSYNEQFF. The CDR3 region has the DNA TGTGCCAGTAGTCTTGACAAGAGCTCCTACAATGAGCAGTTCTTC.

The CDR3 is CASSAYSNQPQHF. CDR3 nucleotides: TGTGCCAGCAGTGCGTATAGCAATCAGCCCCAGCATTTT. The chain employs TRBV25-1 and TRBJ1-5; the D is unclear. Per the germline V gene, CDR1 is MGHDK and CDR2 is SYGVNS. This CDR3 contains 13 residues. The V and J ends lost 4 bases and 0 bases respectively, with 4 bases between them.

The V call is TRBV7-6, the J call TRBJ1-5; D remains unclear. Trimming left V 1 base short and J 2 bases short, with 15 bases between. CDR1 is SGHVS and CDR2 is FNYEAQ in the germline V gene. The CDR3 extends over 17 amino acids. For the CDR3, the DNA is TGTGCCAGCAGCTTAGTGGCAGTCCCCCTTGGCAATCAGCCCCAGCATTTT. This codes for CASSLVAVPLGNQPQHF.

The rearrangement joins TRBV5-4 to TRBJ2-1, with TRBD2 matching 9 bases. CDR1 and CDR2 from the germline V gene are SGHNT and YYREEE (reference sequence). The CDR3 is 17 amino acids. The J segment lost 4 bases and the V segment lost 0 bases, leaving 8 bases of the junction unmatched. The CDR3 protein is CASSLALLAGAYNEQFF. In DNA form, the CDR3 reads TGTGCCAGCAGCTTGGCCCTTTTAGCGGGGGCTTACAATGAGCAGTTCTTC.

The CDR3 DNA follows: TGTGCCACCAGCAGACCTAGACAGGGACAGGAAAACACCATATATTTT. Translation: CATSRPRQGQENTIYF. V gene TRBV15 combines with J gene TRBJ1-3, with 8 nucleotides matching TRBD1. Germline V gives CDR1 LNHNV, CDR2 YYDKDF (reference sequence). The ends lost 2 bases at V and 6 bases at J; junction bases unmatched: 9. CDR3 length: 16 amino acids.

The rearrangement uses TRBV4-3 and TRBJ2-3; TRBD2 matches 14 bases. V lost 0 bases, J lost 5 bases, and 4 bases stayed unmatched. The germline gives CDR1 LGHNA, CDR2 YSLEER. The CDR3 runs 17 residues. The CDR3 sequence: CASSQDRTSGGKDTQYF. CDR3 DNA sequence: TGCGCCAGCAGCCAAGATAGGACTAGCGGGGGGAAAGATACGCAGTATTTT.

The chain carries TRBV19 and TRBJ2-7; possible D gene TRBD2, 5 bases. The CDR3 runs 13 residues. Germline CDR1 reads LNHDA; CDR2 reads SQIVND (reference sequence). The ends were cut back, 1 base at V and 6 bases at J, with 10 bases in the middle. CDR3 DNA: TGTGCCAGTAGTATAGTGCTCCGGGGCGAGCAGTACTTC. Its protein is CASSIVLRGEQYF.

The chain carries TRBV6-6 and TRBJ1-6; D possibly corresponds to TRBD1 (5 bases). CDR3 length: 13 amino acids. Germline V lookup: CDR1 MNHNY, CDR2 SVGAGI (reference sequence). V lost 10 bases and J lost 7, with 14 bases in between. CDR3 region: CATVGGGNSPLHF. The DNA for the CDR3 is TGTGCCACCGTCGGGGGAGGCAATTCACCCCTCCACTTT.

The J gene is TRBJ1-2, the V gene TRBV5-4; 7 positions agree with TRBD1. The CDR3 is made up of 15 amino acids. Unmatched junction bases numbered 10, after V lost 4 bases and J lost 4 bases. Germline V CDR1 and CDR2: SGHNT, YYREEE (reference sequence). The CDR3 spells CASSPGQILLYGYTF. The CDR3 DNA is TGTGCCAGCAGCCCGGGACAGATCCTCCTCTATGGCTACACCTTC.

The genes are TRBV19 and TRBJ1-5; 10 positions agree with TRBD1. With 5 bases clipped from V and 1 base from J, the junction kept 11 bases outside the gene matches. Germline CDR1 and CDR2: LNHDA and SQIVND (reference sequence). The CDR3 extends over 18 amino acids. This CDR3 reads CASSRQGARGVSNQPQHF. CDR3 DNA sequence: TGTGCCAGTAGTCGACAGGGGGCGCGAGGGGTAAGCAATCAGCCCCAGCATTTT.

This clone appeared once. The genes are TRBV7-6 and TRBJ2-7, with D maybe TRBD2 (6 bases). V gave up 1 base and J gave up 4 bases, with 14 bases separating them. CDR1 and CDR2 from the germline V gene are SGHVS and FNYEAQ. The CDR3 sequence is 15 residues long. Here the CDR3 reads CASSLVMRDRYEQYF. CDR3 nucleotide sequence: TGTGCCAGCAGCTTAGTCATGCGGGACCGGTACGAGCAGTACTTC.

V usage is TRBV4-1 and J usage is TRBJ1-1, with 7 bases identical to TRBD1. This CDR3 contains 16 residues. Unmatched junction bases numbered 9, after V lost 4 bases and J lost 1 base. Looked up from germline, CDR1 is MGHRA and CDR2 is YSYEKL. The DNA for the CDR3 is TGCGCCAGCAGCCCGACAGACAGGGCGGAGAACACTGAAGCTTTCTTT. This translates into CASSPTDRAENTEAFF.

The chain employs TRBV27 and TRBJ1-2; 8 nucleotides match TRBD1. V was pared by 0 bases and J by 7 bases, with 4 bases of the junction left unmatched. There are 14 residues in the CDR3. Germline CDR1 MNHEY, CDR2 SMNVEV (reference sequence). Written as DNA, the CDR3 is TGTGCCAGCAGTTTATCATCCAGGGGGCCTGGCTACACCTTC. Its translation is CASSLSSRGPGYTF.

This clone has only one observation. This rearrangement joins TRBV5-1 to TRBJ1-1; D is possibly TRBD1 (5 bases). V lost 4 bases and J lost 0, with 28 bases in between. There are 20 residues in the CDR3. From germline, CDR1 is SGHRS and CDR2 YFSETQ. This chain's CDR3 is CASSPPTPDSPNILNTEAFF. The CDR3, as DNA: TGCGCCAGCAGCCCTCCTACGCCTGACAGCCCGAATATTCTGAACACTGAAGCTTTCTTT.

This clone was seen only a few times. The V call is TRBV2, the J call TRBJ2-7; 15 bases map to TRBD2. J was trimmed by 2 bases and V by 1 base; bases with no gene match: 3. The CDR3 has 17 residues. Looked up from germline, CDR1 is SNHLY and CDR2 is FYNNEI. The DNA of the CDR3 is TGTGCCAGCAGTGAAGGGACTAGCGGGGGGGTGGCCTACGAGCAGTACTTC. Its protein is CASSEGTSGGVAYEQYF. The full variable domain, in which reference TRBV2 and TRBJ2-7 provide the parts outside the CDR3, is EPEVTQTPSHQVTQMGQEVILRCVPISNHLYFYWYRQILGQKVEFLVSFYNNEISEKSEIFDDQFSVERPDGSNFTLKIRSTKLEDSAMYFCASSEGTSGGVAYEQYFGPGTRLTVT.

The V call is TRBV6-4, the J call TRBJ2-1, with 7 bases identical to TRBD2. There are 17 residues in the CDR3. The germline V gene encodes CDR1 MRHNA and CDR2 SNTAGT. J gave up 4 bases and V 11 bases, and 20 bases lay outside the gene matches. The CDR3 sequence: CAPMDDRREYKYNEQFF. DNA of the CDR3: TGTGCCCCCATGGACGACCGGCGGGAGTACAAATACAATGAGCAGTTCTTC.